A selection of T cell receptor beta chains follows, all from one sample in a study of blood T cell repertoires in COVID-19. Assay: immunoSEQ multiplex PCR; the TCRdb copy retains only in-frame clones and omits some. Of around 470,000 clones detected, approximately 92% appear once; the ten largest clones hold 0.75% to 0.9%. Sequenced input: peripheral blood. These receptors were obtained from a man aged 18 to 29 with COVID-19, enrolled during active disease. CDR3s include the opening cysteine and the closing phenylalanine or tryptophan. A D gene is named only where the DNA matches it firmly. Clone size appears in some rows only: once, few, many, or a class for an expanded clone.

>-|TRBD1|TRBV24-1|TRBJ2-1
CATSDSRTGRVNEQFF
TGTGCCACCAGTGATTCACGGACAGGGCGGGTCAATGAGCAGTTCTTC
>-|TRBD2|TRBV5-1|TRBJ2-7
CASSSAGRESSYEQYF
TGCGCCAGCAGCTCCGCCGGGCGGGAGTCTTCCTACGAGCAGTACTTC
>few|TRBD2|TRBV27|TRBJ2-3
CASSLNSGAADTQYF
TGTGCCAGCAGTTTAAATAGCGGGGCCGCAGATACGCAGTATTTT
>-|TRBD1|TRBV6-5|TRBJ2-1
CASRLTGDERNEQFF
TGTGCCAGCAGGTTGACAGGGGACGAGAGGAATGAGCAGTTCTTC
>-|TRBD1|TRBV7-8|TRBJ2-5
CASSLGPGGLETQYF
TGTGCCAGCAGCTTGGGACCAGGGGGTTTGGAGACCCAGTACTTC
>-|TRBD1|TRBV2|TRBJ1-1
CAGGKGQGNTEAFF
TGTGCCGGGGGGAAAGGACAGGGGAACACTGAAGCTTTCTTT
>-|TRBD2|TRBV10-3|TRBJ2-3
CAISEQASRGVSTDTQYF
TGTGCCATCAGTGAGCAAGCTTCGCGGGGGGTCAGCACAGATACGCAGTATTTT
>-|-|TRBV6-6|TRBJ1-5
CASRNFATQPQHF
TGTGCCAGCAGAAATTTCGCTACGCAGCCCCAGCATTTT
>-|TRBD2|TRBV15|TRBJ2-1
CATSRGLAGYNEQFF
TGTGCCACCAGCAGGGGACTAGCGGGCTACAATGAGCAGTTCTTC
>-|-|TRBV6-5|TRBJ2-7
CASEGFRSYEQYF
TGTGCCAGCGAGGGTTTCCGTTCCTACGAGCAGTACTTC
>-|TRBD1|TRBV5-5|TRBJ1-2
CASSLGQGNGMASGYTF
TGTGCCAGCAGCTTGGGACAGGGAAATGGGATGGCTTCTGGCTACACCTTC
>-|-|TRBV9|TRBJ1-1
CASSARDGNTEAFF
TGTGCCAGCAGCGCCAGGGATGGGAACACTGAAGCTTTCTTT
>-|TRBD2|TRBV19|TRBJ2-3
CASSRGETDTQYF
TGTGCCAGTAGTCGGGGGGAGACAGATACGCAGTATTTT
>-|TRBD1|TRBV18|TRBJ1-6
CASSPTGLGNSPLHF
TGTGCCAGCTCACCGACAGGGCTGGGGAATTCACCCCTCCACTTT